The 3 T cell receptor beta chains reported below all come from one sample, sequenced in a study of T cell repertoires in cytomegalovirus infection. Antigen specificity for these receptors is unknown. Each CDR3 protein is one row after TCRdb ran MiXCR on the reads. The table lists approximately 1,000,000 distinct CDR3 sequences, under 40% of them singletons. The sequencing used cultured CD8+ T cells from PBMCs, collected from culture after CMV antigen stimulation. These receptors all stem from a human donor in good health (CMV status not recorded). Some clones in this sample may be carry-over from other donors' samples.

This sequence joins TRBV4-1 and TRBJ1-1, with TRBD1 identical over 8 bases. The ends lost 1 base at V and 1 base at J; junction bases unmatched: 2. The CDR3 is 15 amino acids. Germline values: CDR1 MGHRA, CDR2 YSYEKL. The DNA of the CDR3 is TGCGCCAGCAGCCAAGCTGGACAGGGGAACACTGAAGCTTTCTTT. Amino acid sequence: CASSQAGQGNTEAFF.

The table lists this clonotype with many counts. The rearrangement joins TRBV4-1 to TRBJ1-5; D ambiguous. The CDR3 contains 15 residues. Germline CDR1 reads MGHRA; CDR2 reads YSYEKL. V was shortened by 0 bases and J by 4 bases, with 10 bases between the two germline ends. CDR3 nucleotide sequence: TGCGCCAGCAGCCAAGAATCACTTGGGAATCAGCCCCAGCATTTT. Translating it yields CASSQESLGNQPQHF.

The chain joins TRBV12-3 or TRBV12-4 to TRBJ1-5; D not resolved. Trimming cost V 2 bases and J 3 bases, with 8 bases left between them. This CDR3 spans 14 amino acids. The CDR3 DNA follows: TGTGCCAGCAGTTTAAGCACGGCCAATCAGCCCCAGCATTTT. This translates into CASSLSTANQPQHF.